The clone carrying this T cell receptor (beta chain) was counted only a few times. The target antigen is unknown. From germline, CDR1 is MNHEY and CDR2 SVGEGT. V was clipped by 5 bases and J by 1 base, with 20 bases between them. The CDR3 length is 17 residues. The sample belongs to a study of T cell repertoires in cytomegalovirus infection. Regarding the study as a whole: In two of eight donors, the top clonotype was HLA-C-restricted CMV-specific.

MiXCR, applied by TCRdb to the reads, yields one record per CDR3 protein. Of about 770,000 distinct CDR3 sequences in the sample, under 35% were seen once. The sequenced sample was cultured CD8+ T cells from PBMCs, obtained from culture after CMV antigen stimulation. V is TRBV6-2 or TRBV6-3 and J is TRBJ1-1, with D perhaps matching TRBD1 (6 bases). This TCR was sampled from a human donor in good health (CMV status not recorded). Some clones in this sample may be carry-over from other donors' samples. CDR3 DNA: TGTGCCAGCAGTCCCCGCGGGGGCCCGCCGGAGAACACTGAAGCTTTCTTT. Protein product: CASSPRGGPPENTEAFF.